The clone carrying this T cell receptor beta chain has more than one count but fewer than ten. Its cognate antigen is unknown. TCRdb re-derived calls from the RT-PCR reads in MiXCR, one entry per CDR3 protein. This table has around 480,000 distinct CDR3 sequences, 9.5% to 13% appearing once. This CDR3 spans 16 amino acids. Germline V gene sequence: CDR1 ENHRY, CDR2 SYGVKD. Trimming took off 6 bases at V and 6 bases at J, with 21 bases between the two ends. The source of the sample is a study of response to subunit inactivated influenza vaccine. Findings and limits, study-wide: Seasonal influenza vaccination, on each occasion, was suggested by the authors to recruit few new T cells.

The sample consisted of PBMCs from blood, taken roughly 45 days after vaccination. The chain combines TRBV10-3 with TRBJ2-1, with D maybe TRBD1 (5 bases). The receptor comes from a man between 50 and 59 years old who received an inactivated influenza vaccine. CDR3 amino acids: CAIRLSMGPGFNEQFF. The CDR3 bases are TGTGCCATCAGACTCAGCATGGGGCCCGGCTTCAATGAGCAGTTCTTC.